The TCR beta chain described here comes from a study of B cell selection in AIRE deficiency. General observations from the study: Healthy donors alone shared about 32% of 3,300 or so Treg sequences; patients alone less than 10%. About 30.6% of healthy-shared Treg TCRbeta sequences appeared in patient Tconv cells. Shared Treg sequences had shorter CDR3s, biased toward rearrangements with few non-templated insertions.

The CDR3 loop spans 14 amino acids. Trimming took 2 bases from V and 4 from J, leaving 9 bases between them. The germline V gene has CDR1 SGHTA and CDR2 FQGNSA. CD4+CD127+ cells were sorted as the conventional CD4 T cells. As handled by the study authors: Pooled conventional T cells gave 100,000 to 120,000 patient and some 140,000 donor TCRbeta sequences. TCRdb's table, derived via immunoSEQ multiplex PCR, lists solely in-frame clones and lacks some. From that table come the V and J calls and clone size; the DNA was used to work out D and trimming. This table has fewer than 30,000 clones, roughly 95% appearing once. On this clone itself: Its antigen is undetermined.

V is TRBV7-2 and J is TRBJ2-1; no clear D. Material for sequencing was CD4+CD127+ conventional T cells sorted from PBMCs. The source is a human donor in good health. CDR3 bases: TGTGCCAGCAGCTTATTGCCCGGATACAATGAGCAGTTCTTC. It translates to CASSLLPGYNEQFF.